This T cell receptor beta chain was sequenced during a study of blood T cell repertoires in COVID-19. Study-wide background: Collection of acute and convalescent COVID-19 samples took place in the United States, Italy and Spain.

The method was immunoSEQ multiplex PCR; TCRdb's version includes in-frame clones alone and lacks a portion of them. The sample lists roughly 130,000 clones, more than 60% seen once, with around a sixth in the top ten. What was sequenced was peripheral blood. This clonotype was obtained from a man over 45 with acute or convalescent COVID-19.

The CDR3 DNA reads as TGTGCCAGCAGCTTAGGGCAGGGGGCAGGTAATGAGCAGTTCTTC. It specifies CASSLGQGAGNEQFF. The chain employs TRBV11-2 and TRBJ2-1; 8 bases line up with TRBD1. The CDR3 is 15 residues long. Trimming took 1 base from V and 7 from J; bases not matched to a gene: 6. The germline V gene has CDR1 SGHAT and CDR2 FQNNGV.